This T cell receptor (beta chain) was sequenced for a study of OX40 agonist ivuxolimab in advanced cancers. Whole-study context: Ivuxolimab is a fully human IgG2 antibody that activates OX40 (CD134). Three patients showed partial responses: one hepatocellular carcinoma and two cutaneous melanoma cases.

Study-wide findings and caveats: Relative to CD4+ cells, CD8+ T cells on average had more expanded clones.

Details on this clone: Antigen: not known. Other nucleotide sequences in the sample specify the same CDR3.

V trimming: 0 bases; J trimming: 7 bases; junction bases outside the gene matches: 4. Germline CDR1 reads SGDLS; CDR2 reads YYNGEE. This CDR3 spans 15 amino acids. Profiled with immunoSEQ multiplex PCR; TCRdb holds only in-frame clones, not every one. The table lists roughly 73,000 clones, approximately 86% of them singletons. Blood draws occurred at baseline, cycle 4 day 1, and cycle 7 day 1. The source is an adult with an advanced solid tumor such as melanoma, head and neck, liver or kidney cancer. V gene TRBV9 combines with J gene TRBJ1-3, with TRBD1 matching over 10 bases. Here the sequenced sample was CD4+ or CD8+ T cells sorted from blood, taken in a trial of the OX40 agonist ivuxolimab. The CDR3 DNA is TGTGCCAGCAGCGTAGATCCGGGACAGGGGAACACCATATATTTT. Its protein product is CASSVDPGQGNTIYF.